This T cell receptor (beta chain) emerged from a study of blood T cells in healthy people across ages. The CDR3 is 12 amino acids. V lost 6 bases and J lost 4, with 4 bases in between. Germline loops: CDR1 LNHNV, CDR2 YYDKDF (reference sequence). A second PCR, run for roughly 7 to 12 cycles, used a sample-barcoded 5' primer plus a J-beta primer mix. TCRdb re-called the 5' RACE reads through MiXCR, storing one row per CDR3 protein. Among some 1.5 million distinct CDR3 sequences, roughly 27% were seen once, and the ten largest hold about 7.7%. A note on this clonotype: The antigen remains undetermined.

Study-wide findings and caveats: A strong correlation was seen between TCR beta diversity and naive T cell percentage. Age showed a roughly linear inverse relationship with TCR beta diversity per million T cells. Leaving the PBMCs unsorted stopped any conclusive comparison of naive versus antigen-experienced cells.

It was ten milliliters of peripheral blood that were drawn from each donor. The rearrangement uses TRBV15 and TRBJ2-6; D not certain. The sequenced sample consisted of blood. The origin of this receptor is a woman between 25 and 40 years old in good health. The CDR3 protein is CATRAGANVLTF. The CDR3 DNA sequence: TGTGCCACCAGAGCAGGGGCCAACGTCCTGACTTTC.